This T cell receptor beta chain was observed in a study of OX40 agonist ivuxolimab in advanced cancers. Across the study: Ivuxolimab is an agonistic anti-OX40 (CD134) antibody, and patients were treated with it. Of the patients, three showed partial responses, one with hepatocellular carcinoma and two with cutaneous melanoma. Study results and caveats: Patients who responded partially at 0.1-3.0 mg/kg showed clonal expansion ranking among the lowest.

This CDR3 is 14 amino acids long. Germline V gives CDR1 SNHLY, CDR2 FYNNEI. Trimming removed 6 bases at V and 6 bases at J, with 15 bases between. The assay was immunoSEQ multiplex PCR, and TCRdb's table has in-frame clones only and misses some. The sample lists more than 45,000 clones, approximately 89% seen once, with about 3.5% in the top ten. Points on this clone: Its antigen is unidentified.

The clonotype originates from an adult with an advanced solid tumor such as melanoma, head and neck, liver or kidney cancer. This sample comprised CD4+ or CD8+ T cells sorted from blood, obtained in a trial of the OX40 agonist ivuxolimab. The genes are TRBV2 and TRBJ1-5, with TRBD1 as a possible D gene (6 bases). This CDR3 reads CASRGTGPGQPQHF. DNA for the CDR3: TGTGCCAGCAGGGGAACAGGGCCGGGTCAGCCCCAGCATTTT.